One sample yielded the 27 T cell receptor beta chains listed below, sequenced in a study of T cell responses to AZD1222 COVID-19 vaccine. This table comes from immunoSEQ multiplex PCR, and its TCRdb copy is limited to in-frame clones, with some not included. The table includes 20,000 to 25,000 clones, roughly 87% detected once. Material: peripheral blood, obtained 28 days after the second AZD1222 dose. These receptors were collected from an adult who received the AZD1222 COVID-19 vaccine.

In DNA form, the CDR3 reads TGTGCCAGCAGCTTAAAGACGGGTAGCACAGATACGCAGTATTTT. Amino acids: CASSLKTGSTDTQYF. This chain uses TRBV7-3 with TRBJ2-3; D gene ambiguous. Trimming cost V 1 base and J 0 bases, with 8 bases left between them. The CDR3 covers 15 residues. Germline CDR1 is SGHTA and CDR2 is FQGTGA.

This chain joins TRBV9 and TRBJ1-4, with D tentatively TRBD1 (6 bases). The V end lost 0 bases, the J end lost 7 bases, and 10 bases lay between the germline ends. CDR1 and CDR2 (germline): SGDLS, YYNGEE. The CDR3 is made up of 14 amino acids. The CDR3 here is CASSVAGASEKLFF. For the CDR3, the DNA is TGTGCCAGCAGCGTAGCAGGGGCGTCTGAAAAACTGTTTTTT.

This clone was observed a few times. This chain joins TRBV6-6 and TRBJ1-3; D is undetermined. Germline CDR1 MNHNY, CDR2 SVGAGI (reference sequence). CDR3 length: 13 residues. Between the trimmed V and J ends, which lost 4 bases and 1 base, there was a span of 5 bases. CDR3 sequence: CASSFGSGNTIYF. The CDR3 nucleotides read TGTGCCAGCAGTTTCGGGTCTGGAAACACCATATATTTT.

The rearrangement joins TRBV2 to TRBJ2-7, with TRBD2 identical over 10 bases. Germline values: CDR1 SNHLY, CDR2 FYNNEI. The CDR3 spans 16 residues. After removal of 3 bases from V and 1 base from J, the junction contained 6 bases not matched to a gene. In DNA form, the CDR3 reads TGTGCCAGCAGTGATTGGGGACTAGCGAGTTCCTACGAGCAGTACTTC. It codes for CASSDWGLASSYEQYF. Full variable domain (outside the CDR3, taken from reference TRBV2 and TRBJ2-7): EPEVTQTPSHQVTQMGQEVILRCVPISNHLYFYWYRQILGQKVEFLVSFYNNEISEKSEIFDDQFSVERPDGSNFTLKIRSTKLEDSAMYFCASSDWGLASSYEQYFGPGTRLTVT.

There are a few counts of this clone. The chain employs TRBV4-1 and TRBJ2-6, with TRBD2 matching 7 bases. This CDR3 comprises 17 residues. CDR1 MGHRA and CDR2 YSYEKL come from the germline V gene. J gave up 0 bases and V 2 bases, and 4 bases lay outside the gene matches. In nucleotides, the CDR3 is TGCGCCAGCAGCCAAACTAGCGCCCACTCTGGGGCCAACGTCCTGACTTTC. Encoded protein: CASSQTSAHSGANVLTF.

This chain links TRBV28 with TRBJ1-5; no reliable D call. Germline V gene data show CDR1 as MDHEN and CDR2 as SYDVKM. The CDR3 is 14 amino acids. V was pared by 1 base and J by 5 bases, with 9 bases between. DNA for the CDR3: TGTGCCAGCAGTTTATCTTCCCCGGATCAGCCCCAGCATTTT. Its translation is CASSLSSPDQPQHF.

The chain recombines TRBV27 with TRBJ1-6; TRBD1 might be the D (5 bases). V was trimmed by 5 bases and J by 10 bases, leaving 24 bases between them. The CDR3 extends over 17 amino acids. Per the germline V gene, CDR1 is MNHEY and CDR2 is SMNVEV (reference sequence). CDR3 DNA sequence: TGTGCCAGCAGTCTAACTGGAAACTGGGACTTTGGATCACCCCTCCACTTT. It translates to CASSLTGNWDFGSPLHF.

In nucleotides, the CDR3 is TGTGCCAGCAGCTTTTTGGATACGCAGTATTTT. Amino acid sequence: CASSFLDTQYF. The chain recombines TRBV11-1 with TRBJ2-3; D gene ambiguous. This CDR3 region has 11 residues. The V end lost 3 bases, the J end lost 6 bases, and 4 bases lay between the germline ends. The germline V gene has CDR1 SGHAT and CDR2 FQDESV (reference sequence).

The chain links TRBV3-1 (or the pseudogene TRBV3-2) to TRBJ1-2, with D unclear. V lost 0 bases to trimming and J lost 8 bases, with 10 bases between them. This CDR3 region has 13 residues. From germline, CDR1 is LGHDT and CDR2 YNNKEL (reference sequence). This CDR3 reads CASSQDGREGYTF. The CDR3 DNA sequence: TGTGCCAGCAGCCAAGATGGGAGGGAAGGCTACACCTTC.

This chain uses TRBV9 with TRBJ2-1, with TRBD2 as a possible D gene (5 bases). Germline-derived CDR1 and CDR2 are SGDLS and YYNGEE. The CDR3 contains 15 residues. V was clipped by 4 bases and J by 0 bases, with 11 bases between them. The CDR3 region has the DNA TGTGCCAGCAGCCCACAAGGGAGCTCCTACAATGAGCAGTTCTTC. Translation gives CASSPQGSSYNEQFF.

This rearrangement joins TRBV27 to TRBJ1-6, with D tentatively TRBD1 (5 bases). The V and J ends lost 2 bases and 8 bases respectively, with 19 bases between them. The CDR3 consists of 17 residues. The germline V gene encodes CDR1 MNHEY and CDR2 SMNVEV (reference sequence). CDR3 residues: CASSLRPPPRGDSPLHF. The CDR3 nucleotides read TGTGCCAGCAGTTTAAGGCCCCCTCCTCGGGGGGATTCACCCCTCCACTTT.

The rearrangement joins TRBV9 to TRBJ2-7, with TRBD1 identical over 10 bases. J lost 5 bases, V lost 4 bases, and 12 bases had no gene match. The CDR3 runs 16 residues. Germline lookup yields CDR1 SGDLS and CDR2 YYNGEE. CDR3 in amino acids: CASSPHGGQGRHEQYF. In DNA, the CDR3 is TGTGCCAGCAGCCCCCATGGGGGACAGGGGAGGCACGAGCAGTACTTC.

This clone was found once. The chain recombines TRBV6-4 with TRBJ2-3, with a tentative D call TRBD2 (6 bases). The CDR3 totals 14 residues. Per germline, CDR1 MRHNA and CDR2 SNTAGT. V gave up 5 bases and J gave up 0 bases, with 9 bases separating them. The CDR3: CASSRESSTDTQYF. In DNA form, the CDR3 reads TGTGCCAGCAGTCGGGAGTCGAGCACAGATACGCAGTATTTT.

The V gene is TRBV29-1, the J gene TRBJ1-2; 8 bases map to TRBD1. V lost 7 bases, J lost 6 bases, and 4 bases stayed unmatched. CDR3 length equals 11 residues. Germline-derived CDR1 and CDR2 are SQVTM and ANQGSEA. CDR3 loop: CSGGQDDGYTF. CDR3 nucleotides: TGCAGCGGGGGACAGGATGATGGCTACACCTTC.

This rearrangement joins TRBV27 to TRBJ2-1; D is undetermined. V lost 5 bases and J 8 bases, leaving 22 bases between the germline ends. Germline V gene lookup returns CDR1 MNHEY and CDR2 SMNVEV (reference sequence). This CDR3 comprises 16 residues. The DNA of the CDR3 is TGTGCCAGCAGTCCCCTCGTGGGTAGACGGGTTTATGAGCAGTTCTTC. Residues: CASSPLVGRRVYEQFF.

V is TRBV5-1 and J is TRBJ1-2, with D possibly matching TRBD1 (5 bases). The V end was cut by 0 bases, the J end by 3 bases, with 12 bases between. This CDR3 has 15 amino acids. The germline CDR1 and CDR2 sequences are SGHRS and YFSETQ. The CDR3 spells CASSLAGGEHYGYTF. The CDR3 DNA follows: TGCGCCAGCAGCTTGGCCGGGGGGGAGCACTATGGCTACACCTTC. Variable domain in full (rest from reference TRBV5-1 and TRBJ1-2): KAGVTQTPRYLIKTRGQQVTLSCSPISGHRSVSWYQQTPGQGLQFLFEYFSETQRNKGNFPGRFSGRQFSNSRSEMNVSTLELGDSALYLCASSLAGGEHYGYTFGSGTRLTVV.

This chain uses TRBV29-1 with TRBJ2-1; 7 nucleotides agree with TRBD1. There are 13 residues in the CDR3. V lost 5 bases and J lost 4; bases outside the gene matches: 5. CDR1 and CDR2 (germline): SQVTM, ANQGSEA. The CDR3 protein is CSVHPRGYNEQFF. CDR3 nucleotide sequence: TGCAGCGTTCATCCCAGGGGGTACAATGAGCAGTTCTTC.

The chain carries TRBV5-1 and TRBJ1-3, with no clear D. The CDR3 is made up of 14 amino acids. Germline lookup yields CDR1 SGHRS and CDR2 YFSETQ. The germline V and J ends were trimmed by 5 bases and 0 bases, with 9 bases remaining between them. CDR3 DNA: TGCGCCAGCAGTGAAGCCCCCTCTGGAAACACCATATATTTT. This codes for CASSEAPSGNTIYF.

This clone turned up a few times. The chain joins TRBV15 to TRBJ2-1; TRBD2 agrees at 8 bases. The CDR3 loop spans 16 amino acids. Trimming at V came to 1 base and at J to 6 bases, leaving 8 bases not matched to a gene. Germline V gene sequence: CDR1 LNHNV, CDR2 YYDKDF (reference sequence). For the CDR3, the DNA is TGTGCCACCAGCAGAGCGGGAGCGGGAGAGGGCAATGAGCAGTTCTTC. Translating gives CATSRAGAGEGNEQFF.

The chain employs TRBV18 and TRBJ2-7; tentatively, D is TRBD1 (5 bases). CDR1 and CDR2 from the germline V gene are KGHSH and LQKENI. V was pared by 5 bases and J by 5 bases, with 7 bases between. The CDR3 extends over 11 amino acids. The CDR3 DNA reads TGTGCCAGCTCAAGGGGCGACGAGCAGTACTTC. Residues: CASSRGDEQYF.

The chain joins TRBV11-2 to TRBJ1-2; no firm D call. The CDR3 has 13 residues. Germline V gives CDR1 SGHAT, CDR2 FQNNGV. The ends were cut back, 2 bases at V and 8 bases at J, with 12 bases in the middle. The CDR3 protein is CASSLNWRDGYTF. DNA for the CDR3: TGTGCCAGCAGCTTAAATTGGCGCGACGGCTACACCTTC.

The genes are TRBV6-6 and TRBJ2-3, with a weak D call TRBD2 (6 bases). CDR1 is MNHNY, CDR2 SVGAGI, per germline (reference sequence). The CDR3 covers 16 residues. V shed 1 base and J shed 3 bases, with 14 bases lying between them. CDR3 protein: CASSYLGPGRTDTQYF. CDR3 DNA: TGTGCCAGCAGTTACTTGGGCCCAGGGAGGACAGATACGCAGTATTTT.

V usage is TRBV18 and J usage is TRBJ1-2; the match to TRBD1 covers 10 bases. CDR3 length: 15 residues. V lost 4 bases and J lost 1; bases outside the gene matches: 3. Germline V gives CDR1 KGHSH, CDR2 LQKENI. The chain's CDR3 is CASSLGTGDNYGYTF. The CDR3 bases are TGTGCCAGCTCACTCGGGACAGGGGATAACTATGGCTACACCTTC.

The gene calls are TRBV6-2 or TRBV6-3 and TRBJ1-1; D call uncertain. Trimming cost V 5 bases and J 4 bases, with 14 bases left between them. The CDR3 covers 14 residues. Germline assignment: CDR1 MNHEY and CDR2 SVGEGT. CDR3 nucleotides: TGTGCCAGCAGTCTCAGCAGGCAGGCCACTGAAGCTTTCTTT. Translated, it gives CASSLSRQATEAFF.

V gene TRBV4-2 combines with J gene TRBJ2-1, with D tentatively TRBD1 (5 bases). Trimming left V 3 bases short and J 10 bases short, with 13 bases between. The CDR3 runs to 13 residues. Germline CDR1 is LGHNA and CDR2 is YNFKEQ. The DNA for the CDR3 is TGTGCCAGCAGCCAGACTCGTAGACAGGAGCAGTTCTTC. Amino acids: CASSQTRRQEQFF.

This clone occurred a few times. J is TRBJ2-6 and V is TRBV5-6; the D gene is possibly TRBD2 (5 bases). Germline V lookup: CDR1 SGHDT, CDR2 YYEEEE. The CDR3 spans 14 residues. V shed 2 bases and J shed 4 bases, with 7 bases lying between them. CDR3 nucleotide sequence: TGTGCCAGCAGCTTCCGGAGGGGGGCCAACGTCCTGACTTTC. As protein: CASSFRRGANVLTF.

V gene TRBV6-5 combines with J gene TRBJ2-5; TRBD2 matches at 9 bases. V lost 7 bases to trimming and J lost 0 bases; unmatched junction nucleotides: 6. The CDR3 extends over 15 amino acids. Germline CDR1 MNHEY, CDR2 SVGAGI. CDR3 DNA: TGTGCCAGCATCGAGCTAGCGGGGCACCAAGAGACCCAGTACTTC. Protein: CASIELAGHQETQYF.